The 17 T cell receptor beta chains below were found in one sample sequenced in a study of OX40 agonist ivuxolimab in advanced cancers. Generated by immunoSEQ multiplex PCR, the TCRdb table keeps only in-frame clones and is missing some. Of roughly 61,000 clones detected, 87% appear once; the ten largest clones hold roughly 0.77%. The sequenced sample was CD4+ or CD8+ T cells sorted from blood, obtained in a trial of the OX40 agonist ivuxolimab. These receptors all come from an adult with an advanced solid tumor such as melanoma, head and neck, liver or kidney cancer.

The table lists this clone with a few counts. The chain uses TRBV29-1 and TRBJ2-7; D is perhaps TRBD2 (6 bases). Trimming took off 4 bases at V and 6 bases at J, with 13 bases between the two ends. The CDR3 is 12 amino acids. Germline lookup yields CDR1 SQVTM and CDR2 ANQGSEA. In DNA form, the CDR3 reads TGCAGCGTTGCTAGCGAATTGCGCGAGCAGTACTTC. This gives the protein CSVASELREQYF.

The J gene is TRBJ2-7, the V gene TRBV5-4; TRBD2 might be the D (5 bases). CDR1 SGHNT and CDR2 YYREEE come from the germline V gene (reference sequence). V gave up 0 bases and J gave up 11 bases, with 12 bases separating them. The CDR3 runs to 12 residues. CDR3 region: CASSLAGGPEYF. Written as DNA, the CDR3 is TGTGCCAGCAGCTTGGCCGGAGGTCCGGAGTACTTC. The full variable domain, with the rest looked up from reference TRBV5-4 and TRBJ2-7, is ETGVTQSPTHLIKTRGQQVTLRCSSQSGHNTVSWYQQALGQGPQFIFQYYREEENGRGNFPPRFSGLQFPNYSSELNVNALELDDSALYLCASSLAGGPEYFGPGTRLTVT.

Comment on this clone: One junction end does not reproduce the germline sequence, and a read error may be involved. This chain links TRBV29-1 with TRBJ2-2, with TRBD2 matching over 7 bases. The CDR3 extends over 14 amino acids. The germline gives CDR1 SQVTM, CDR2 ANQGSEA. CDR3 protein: CSVKEGGHTGELFF. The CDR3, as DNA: TGCAGCGTTAAAGAGGGAGGGCACACCGGGGAGCTGTTTTTT.

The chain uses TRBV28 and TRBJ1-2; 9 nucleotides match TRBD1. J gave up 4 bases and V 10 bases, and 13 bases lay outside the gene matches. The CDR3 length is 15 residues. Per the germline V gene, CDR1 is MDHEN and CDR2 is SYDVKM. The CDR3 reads CAISNPGQGFYGYTF. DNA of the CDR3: TGTGCCATATCCAATCCGGGACAGGGCTTCTATGGCTACACCTTC.

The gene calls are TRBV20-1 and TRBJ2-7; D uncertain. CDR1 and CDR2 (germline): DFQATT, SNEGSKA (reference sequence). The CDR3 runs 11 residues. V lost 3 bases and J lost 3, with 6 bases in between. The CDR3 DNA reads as TGCAGTGCTAGTTCGGACTACGAGCAGTACTTC. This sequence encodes CSASSDYEQYF.

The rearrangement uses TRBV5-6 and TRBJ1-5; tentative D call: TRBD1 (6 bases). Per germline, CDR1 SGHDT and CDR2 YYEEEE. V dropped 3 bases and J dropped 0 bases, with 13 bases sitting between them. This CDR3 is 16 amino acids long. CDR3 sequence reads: CASSSSTGTSNQPQHF. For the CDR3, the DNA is TGTGCCAGCAGCTCGTCGACAGGTACTAGCAATCAGCCCCAGCATTTT.

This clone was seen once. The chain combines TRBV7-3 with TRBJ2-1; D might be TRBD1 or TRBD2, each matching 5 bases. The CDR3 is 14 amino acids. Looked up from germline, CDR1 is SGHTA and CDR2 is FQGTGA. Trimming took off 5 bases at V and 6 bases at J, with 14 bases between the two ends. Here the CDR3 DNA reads TGTGCCAGCAGCCATGGGGACCGGCGCAATGAGCAGTTCTTC. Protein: CASSHGDRRNEQFF.

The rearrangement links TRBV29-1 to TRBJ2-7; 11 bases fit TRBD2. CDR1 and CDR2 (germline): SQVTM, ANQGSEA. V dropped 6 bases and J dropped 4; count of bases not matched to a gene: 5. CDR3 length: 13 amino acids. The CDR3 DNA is TGCAGCGTCGTAGCGGGAGGGCGGTACGAGCAGTACTTC. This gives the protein CSVVAGGRYEQYF.

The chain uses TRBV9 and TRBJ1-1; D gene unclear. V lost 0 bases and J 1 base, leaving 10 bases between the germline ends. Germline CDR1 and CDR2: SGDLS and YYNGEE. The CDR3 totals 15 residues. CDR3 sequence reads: CASSVDLEQNTEAFF. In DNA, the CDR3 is TGTGCCAGCAGCGTAGACCTGGAGCAGAACACTGAAGCTTTCTTT.

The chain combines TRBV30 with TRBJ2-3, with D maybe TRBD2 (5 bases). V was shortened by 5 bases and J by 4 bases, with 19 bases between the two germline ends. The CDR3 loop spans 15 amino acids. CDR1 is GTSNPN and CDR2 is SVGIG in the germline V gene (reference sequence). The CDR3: CAWLEASKRPDTQYF. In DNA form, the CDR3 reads TGTGCCTGGTTGGAGGCGTCCAAAAGGCCAGATACGCAGTATTTT.

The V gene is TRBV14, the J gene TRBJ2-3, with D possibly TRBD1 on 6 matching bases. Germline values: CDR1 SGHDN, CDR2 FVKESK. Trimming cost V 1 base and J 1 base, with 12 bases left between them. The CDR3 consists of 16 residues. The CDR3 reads CASSQVRDTRTDTQYF. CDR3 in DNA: TGTGCCAGCAGCCAAGTCCGGGACACCCGCACAGATACGCAGTATTTT.

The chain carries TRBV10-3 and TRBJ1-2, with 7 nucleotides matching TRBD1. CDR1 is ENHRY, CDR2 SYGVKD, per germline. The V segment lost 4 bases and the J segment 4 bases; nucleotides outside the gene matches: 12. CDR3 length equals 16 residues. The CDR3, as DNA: TGTGCCATCAGTGCATCAAGGACAGGCTTTAGCTATGGCTACACCTTC. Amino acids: CAISASRTGFSYGYTF.

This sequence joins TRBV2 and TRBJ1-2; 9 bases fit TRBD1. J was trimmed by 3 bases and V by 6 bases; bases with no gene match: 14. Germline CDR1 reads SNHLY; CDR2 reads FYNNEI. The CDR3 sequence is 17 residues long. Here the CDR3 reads CASRQFPGTGSYYGYTF. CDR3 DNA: TGTGCCAGCAGGCAATTTCCCGGGACAGGGAGTTACTATGGCTACACCTTC.

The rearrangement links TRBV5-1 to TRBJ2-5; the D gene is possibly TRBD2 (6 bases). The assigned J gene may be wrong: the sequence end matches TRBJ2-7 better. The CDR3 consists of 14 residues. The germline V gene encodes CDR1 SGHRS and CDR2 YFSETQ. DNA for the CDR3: TGCGCCAGCATCCGGGACTCCAACTCCTACGAGCAGTACTTC. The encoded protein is CASIRDSNSYEQYF.

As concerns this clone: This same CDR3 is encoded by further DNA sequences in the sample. In nucleotides, the CDR3 is TGTGCCAGCCAAACTAGCACAGATACGCAGTATTTT. Protein: CASQTSTDTQYF. The rearrangement links TRBV2 to TRBJ2-3; D is undetermined. Germline assignment: CDR1 SNHLY and CDR2 FYNNEI. Trimming took 8 bases from V and 0 from J, leaving 6 bases between them. The CDR3 length is 12 residues.

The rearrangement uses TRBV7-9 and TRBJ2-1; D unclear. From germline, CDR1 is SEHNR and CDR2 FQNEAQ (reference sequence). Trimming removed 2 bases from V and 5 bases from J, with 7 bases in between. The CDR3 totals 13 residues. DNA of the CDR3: TGTGCCAGCAGCTTAAGCCTCGACAATGAGCAGTTCTTC. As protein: CASSLSLDNEQFF.

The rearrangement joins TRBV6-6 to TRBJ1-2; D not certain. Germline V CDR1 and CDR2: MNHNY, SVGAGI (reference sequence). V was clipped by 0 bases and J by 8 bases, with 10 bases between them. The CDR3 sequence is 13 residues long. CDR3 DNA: TGTGCCAGCAGTTACTCGGGAGTCCGCGGCTACACCTTC. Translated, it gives CASSYSGVRGYTF.